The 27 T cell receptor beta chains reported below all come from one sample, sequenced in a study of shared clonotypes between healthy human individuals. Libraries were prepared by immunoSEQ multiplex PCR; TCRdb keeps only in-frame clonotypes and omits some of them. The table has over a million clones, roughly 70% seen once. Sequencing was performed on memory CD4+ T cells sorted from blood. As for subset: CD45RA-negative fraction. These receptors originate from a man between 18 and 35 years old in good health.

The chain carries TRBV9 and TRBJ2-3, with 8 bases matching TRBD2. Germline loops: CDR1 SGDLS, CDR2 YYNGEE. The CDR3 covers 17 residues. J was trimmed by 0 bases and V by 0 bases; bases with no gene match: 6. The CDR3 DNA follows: TGTGCCAGCAGCGTAGGCGGGAGGAGGTTTAGCACAGATACGCAGTATTTT. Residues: CASSVGGRRFSTDTQYF.

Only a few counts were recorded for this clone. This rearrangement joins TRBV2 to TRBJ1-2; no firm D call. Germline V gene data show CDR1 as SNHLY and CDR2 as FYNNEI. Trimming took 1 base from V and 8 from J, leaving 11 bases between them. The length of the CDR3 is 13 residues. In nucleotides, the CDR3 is TGTGCCAGCAGTGAAGGGATCGCGGAAGGCTACACCTTC. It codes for CASSEGIAEGYTF. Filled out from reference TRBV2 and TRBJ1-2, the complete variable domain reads EPEVTQTPSHQVTQMGQEVILRCVPISNHLYFYWYRQILGQKVEFLVSFYNNEISEKSEIFDDQFSVERPDGSNFTLKIRSTKLEDSAMYFCASSEGIAEGYTFGSGTRLTVV.

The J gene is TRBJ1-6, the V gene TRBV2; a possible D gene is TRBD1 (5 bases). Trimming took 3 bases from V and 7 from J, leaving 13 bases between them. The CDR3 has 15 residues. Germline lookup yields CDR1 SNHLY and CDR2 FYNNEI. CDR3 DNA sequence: TGTGCCAGCAGTGAGTCGGGGCTTTTAAATTCACCCCTCCACTTT. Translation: CASSESGLLNSPLHF.

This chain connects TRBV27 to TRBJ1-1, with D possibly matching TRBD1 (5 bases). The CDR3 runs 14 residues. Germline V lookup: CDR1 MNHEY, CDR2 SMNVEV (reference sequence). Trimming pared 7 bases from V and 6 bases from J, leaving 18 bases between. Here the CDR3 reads CASTTSWDRPEAFF. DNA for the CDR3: TGTGCCAGCACTACCTCTTGGGACCGCCCTGAAGCTTTCTTT.

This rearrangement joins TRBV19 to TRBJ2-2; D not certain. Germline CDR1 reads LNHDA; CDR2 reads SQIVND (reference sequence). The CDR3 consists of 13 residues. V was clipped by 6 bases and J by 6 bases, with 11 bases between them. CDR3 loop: CASRLGLAGELFF. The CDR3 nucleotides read TGTGCCAGTAGATTGGGTTTAGCCGGGGAGCTGTTTTTT. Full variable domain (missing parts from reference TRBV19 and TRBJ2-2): DGGITQSPKYLFRKEGQNVTLSCEQNLNHDAMYWYRQDPGQGLRLIYYSQIVNDFQKGDIAEGYSVSREKKESFPLTVTSAQKNPTAFYLCASRLGLAGELFFGEGSRLTVL.

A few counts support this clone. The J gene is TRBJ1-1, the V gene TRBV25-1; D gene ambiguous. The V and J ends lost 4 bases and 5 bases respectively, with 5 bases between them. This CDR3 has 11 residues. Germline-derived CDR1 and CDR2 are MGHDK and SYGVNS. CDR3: CASSGGTEAFF. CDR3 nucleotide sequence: TGTGCCAGCAGTGGCGGGACTGAAGCTTTCTTT.

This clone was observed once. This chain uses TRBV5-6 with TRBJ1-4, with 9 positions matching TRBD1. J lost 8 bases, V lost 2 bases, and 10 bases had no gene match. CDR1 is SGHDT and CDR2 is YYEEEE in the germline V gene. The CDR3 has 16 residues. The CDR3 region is CASSLALGQGHEKLFF. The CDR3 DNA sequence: TGTGCCAGCAGCTTAGCCTTGGGACAGGGTCACGAAAAACTGTTTTTT.

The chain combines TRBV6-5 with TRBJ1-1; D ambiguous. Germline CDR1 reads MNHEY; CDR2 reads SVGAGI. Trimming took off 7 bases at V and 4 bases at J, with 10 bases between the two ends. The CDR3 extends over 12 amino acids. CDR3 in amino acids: CASNSWGTEAFF. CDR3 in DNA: TGTGCCAGCAACTCATGGGGCACTGAAGCTTTCTTT.

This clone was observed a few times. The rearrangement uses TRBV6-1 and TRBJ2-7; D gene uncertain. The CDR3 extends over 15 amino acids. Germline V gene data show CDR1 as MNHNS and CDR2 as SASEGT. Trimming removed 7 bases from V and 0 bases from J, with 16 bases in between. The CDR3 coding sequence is TGTGCCAGCACCCCCCGAGGTAGGAGCTCCTACGAGCAGTACTTC. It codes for CASTPRGRSSYEQYF.

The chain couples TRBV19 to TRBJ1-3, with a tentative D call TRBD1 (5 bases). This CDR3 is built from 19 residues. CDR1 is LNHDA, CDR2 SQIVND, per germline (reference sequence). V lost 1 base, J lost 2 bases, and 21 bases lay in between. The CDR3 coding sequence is TGTGCCAGTAGTATAGCCCAGGGAGTCGTCGGGCCGGCTGGAAACACCATATATTTT. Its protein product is CASSIAQGVVGPAGNTIYF.

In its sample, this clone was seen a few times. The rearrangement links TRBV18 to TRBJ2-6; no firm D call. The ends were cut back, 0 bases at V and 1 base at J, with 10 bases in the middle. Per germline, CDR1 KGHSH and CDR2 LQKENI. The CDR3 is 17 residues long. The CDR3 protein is CASSPPDSGSGANVLTF. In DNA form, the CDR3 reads TGTGCCAGCTCACCACCGGATTCGGGTTCTGGGGCCAACGTCCTGACTTTC. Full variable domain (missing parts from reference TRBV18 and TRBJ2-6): NAGVMQNPRHLVRRRGQEARLRCSPMKGHSHVYWYRQLPEEGLKFMVYLQKENIIDESGMPKERFSAEFPKEGPSILRIQQVVRGDSAAYFCASSPPDSGSGANVLTFGAGSRLTVL.

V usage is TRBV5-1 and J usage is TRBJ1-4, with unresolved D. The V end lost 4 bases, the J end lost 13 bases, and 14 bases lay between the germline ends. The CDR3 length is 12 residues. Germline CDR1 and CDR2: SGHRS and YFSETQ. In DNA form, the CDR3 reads TGCGCCAGCAGCCCCGACATGGTACGACTGTTTTTT. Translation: CASSPDMVRLFF.

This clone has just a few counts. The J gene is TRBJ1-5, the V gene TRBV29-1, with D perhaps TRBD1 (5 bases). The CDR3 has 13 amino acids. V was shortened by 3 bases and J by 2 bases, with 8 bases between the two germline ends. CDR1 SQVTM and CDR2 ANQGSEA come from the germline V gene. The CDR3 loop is CSVDSGRNQPQHF. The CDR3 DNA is TGCAGCGTTGATTCGGGGCGCAATCAGCCCCAGCATTTT.

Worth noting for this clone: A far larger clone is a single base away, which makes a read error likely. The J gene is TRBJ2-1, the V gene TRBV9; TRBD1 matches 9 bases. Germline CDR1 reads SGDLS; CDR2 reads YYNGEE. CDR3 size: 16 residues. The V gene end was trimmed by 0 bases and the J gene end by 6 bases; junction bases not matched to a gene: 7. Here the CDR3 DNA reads TGTGCCAGCAGCGTAGAGCGTGTACAGGGGGCCAATGAGCAGTTCTTC. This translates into CASSVERVQGANEQFF.

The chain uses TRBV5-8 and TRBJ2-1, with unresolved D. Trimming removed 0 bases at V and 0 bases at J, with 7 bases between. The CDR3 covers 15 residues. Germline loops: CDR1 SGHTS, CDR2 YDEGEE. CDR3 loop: CASSLGESSYNEQFF. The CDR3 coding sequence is TGTGCCAGCAGCTTGGGCGAGAGCTCCTACAATGAGCAGTTCTTC.

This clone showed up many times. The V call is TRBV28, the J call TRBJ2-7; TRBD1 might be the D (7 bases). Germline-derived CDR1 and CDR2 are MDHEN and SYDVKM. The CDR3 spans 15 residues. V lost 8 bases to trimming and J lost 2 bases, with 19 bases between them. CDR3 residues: CASLRTRGDTYEQYF. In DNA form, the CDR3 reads TGTGCCAGCCTACGGACCAGGGGGGATACCTACGAGCAGTACTTC.

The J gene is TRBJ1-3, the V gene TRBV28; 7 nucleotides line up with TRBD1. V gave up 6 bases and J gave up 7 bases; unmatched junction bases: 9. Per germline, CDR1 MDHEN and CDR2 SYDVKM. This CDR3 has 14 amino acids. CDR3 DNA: TGTGCCAGCAGGCCAGACAGGGTAGGCAACACCATATATTTT. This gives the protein CASRPDRVGNTIYF. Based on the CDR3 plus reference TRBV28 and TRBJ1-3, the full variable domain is DVKVTQSSRYLVKRTGEKVFLECVQDMDHENMFWYRQDPGLGLRLIYFSYDVKMKEKGDIPEGYSVSREKKERFSLILESASTNQTSMYLCASRPDRVGNTIYFGEGSWLTVV.

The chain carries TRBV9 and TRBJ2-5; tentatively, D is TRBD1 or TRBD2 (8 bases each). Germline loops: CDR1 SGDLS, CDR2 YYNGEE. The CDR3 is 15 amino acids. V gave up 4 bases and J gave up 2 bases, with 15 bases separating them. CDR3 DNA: TGTGCCAGCAGCTCAGGGGGCGGGGGGCAAGAGACCCAGTACTTC. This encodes CASSSGGGGQETQYF.

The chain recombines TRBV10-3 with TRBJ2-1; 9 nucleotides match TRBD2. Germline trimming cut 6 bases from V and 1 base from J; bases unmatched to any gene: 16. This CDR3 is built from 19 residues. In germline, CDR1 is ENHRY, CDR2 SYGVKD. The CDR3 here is CAISLILAGRDTSYNEQFF. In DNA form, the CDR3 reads TGTGCCATCAGCTTAATCCTAGCGGGACGGGATACATCCTACAATGAGCAGTTCTTC.

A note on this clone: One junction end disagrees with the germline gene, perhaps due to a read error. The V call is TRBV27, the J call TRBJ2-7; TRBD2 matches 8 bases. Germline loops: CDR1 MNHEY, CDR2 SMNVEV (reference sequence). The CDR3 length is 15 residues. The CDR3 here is CVSRGSGGQAYEQYF. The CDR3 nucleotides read TGTGTCAGCAGGGGAAGCGGGGGCCAAGCCTACGAGCAGTACTTC.

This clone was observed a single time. The CDR3 loop is CASSGDPGHEDAEAFF. CDR3 sequence (DNA): TGTGCCAGCAGCGGTGATCCGGGCCACGAGGACGCTGAAGCTTTCTTT. This rearrangement joins TRBV5-4 to TRBJ1-1; D gene unclear. The CDR3 loop spans 16 amino acids. The V gene's germline CDR1 is SGHNT and CDR2 YYREEE (reference sequence). V lost 4 bases and J 6 bases, leaving 22 bases between the germline ends.

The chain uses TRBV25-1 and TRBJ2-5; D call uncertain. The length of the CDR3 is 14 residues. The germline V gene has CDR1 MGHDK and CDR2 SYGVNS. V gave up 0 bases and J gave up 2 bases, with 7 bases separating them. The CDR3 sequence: CASSEYLSQETQYF. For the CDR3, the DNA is TGTGCCAGCAGTGAATATCTTTCTCAAGAGACCCAGTACTTC.

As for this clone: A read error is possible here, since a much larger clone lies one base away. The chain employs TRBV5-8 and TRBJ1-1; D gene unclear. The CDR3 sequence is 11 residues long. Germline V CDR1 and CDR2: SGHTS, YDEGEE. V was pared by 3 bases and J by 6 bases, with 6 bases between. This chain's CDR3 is CASSWTAEAFF. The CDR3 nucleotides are TGTGCCAGCAGCTGGACTGCTGAAGCTTTCTTT.

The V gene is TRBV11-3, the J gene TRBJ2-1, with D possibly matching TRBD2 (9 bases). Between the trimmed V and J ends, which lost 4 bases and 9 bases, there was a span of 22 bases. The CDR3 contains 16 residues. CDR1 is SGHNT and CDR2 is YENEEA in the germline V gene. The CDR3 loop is CASSSRQGRTSAEQFF. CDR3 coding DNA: TGTGCCAGCAGCTCCCGACAGGGGCGGACTAGCGCTGAGCAGTTCTTC.

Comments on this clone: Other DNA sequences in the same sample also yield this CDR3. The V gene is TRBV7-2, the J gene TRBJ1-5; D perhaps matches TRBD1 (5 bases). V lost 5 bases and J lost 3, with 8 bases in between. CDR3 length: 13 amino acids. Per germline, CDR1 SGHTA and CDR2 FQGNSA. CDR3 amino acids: CASSRGSNQPQHF. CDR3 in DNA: TGTGCCAGCAGCAGGGGCTCCAATCAGCCCCAGCATTTT.

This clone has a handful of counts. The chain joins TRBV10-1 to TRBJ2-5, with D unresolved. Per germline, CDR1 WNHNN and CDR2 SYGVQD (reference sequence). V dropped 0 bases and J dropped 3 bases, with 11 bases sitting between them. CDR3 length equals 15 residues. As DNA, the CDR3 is TGCGCCAGCAGTGAGTCGATGGCTGGGAAAGAGACCCAGTACTTC. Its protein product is CASSESMAGKETQYF.

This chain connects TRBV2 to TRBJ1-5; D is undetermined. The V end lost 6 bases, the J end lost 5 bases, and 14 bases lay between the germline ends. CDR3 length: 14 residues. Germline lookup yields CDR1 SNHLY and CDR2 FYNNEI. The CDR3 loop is CASRAGGADQPQHF. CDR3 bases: TGTGCCAGCAGGGCCGGAGGCGCGGATCAGCCCCAGCATTTT.